This T cell receptor beta chain was sequenced during a study of blood T cell repertoires in COVID-19. Overall study context: COVID-19 samples, acute and convalescent, were from the United States, Italy and Spain. The analysed material was cDNA or gDNA that came from T cells, B-cell-depleted T cells, or PBMCs.

The CDR3 is 15 amino acids. From germline, CDR1 is LNHDA and CDR2 SQIVND (reference sequence). Deletions cut 7 bases from V and 4 bases from J, with 19 bases between. In the authors' workflow: The assay estimated nucleated cells by amplifying reference gene primers. Sequencing was performed with immunoSEQ multiplex PCR; in TCRdb, only in-frame clones are kept and a portion is missing. The D gene and trimming were derived from the DNA, and the V and J assignments and clone size from that table. The sample has a few hundred thousand clones, roughly 88% seen once. Specimen: peripheral blood. V is TRBV19 and J is TRBJ1-1; no clear D. The receptor was isolated from a human donor with COVID-19, enrolled during active disease. The donor label of this sample is uncertain. In DNA form, the CDR3 reads TGTGCCAGTAAAGTAGAGTCCGAACGGGGCACTGAAGCTTTCTTT. Amino acids: CASKVESERGTEAFF.